The entry below describes one T cell receptor (beta chain). Its antigen is undetermined. During its preparation, the TCRbeta library received unique molecular identifiers. One entry per CDR3 protein, called by TCRdb with MiXCR from the PCR reads. Of 500,000 to 650,000 distinct CDR3 sequences listed, roughly 13% are singletons. Trimming cost V 4 bases and J 3 bases, with 15 bases left between them. Germline-derived CDR1 and CDR2 are MNHEY and SMNVEV (reference sequence). The CDR3 is made up of 15 amino acids. The data are from a study of T-cell reconstitution after alpha-beta-depleted transplantation in children. Overall study findings and caveats: Certain patients had high TCRbeta diversity at day 60, and it came from recipient T cells and thymic progenitors that survived. Most T-cell counts and diversity one year after the transplant came from T cells that were newly produced. Expanded graft clones, several hundred of them, were reportedly the source of alpha-beta T cells about two months after transplant.

This chain joins TRBV27 and TRBJ1-2; a possible D gene is TRBD1 (6 bases). This TCR was recovered from a male patient younger than 18 who had a stem cell transplant for acute myeloid leukemia, so the T cells may come from the graft donor. The starting material was PBMCs, mostly from graft donor cells, obtained 360 days after TCRalphabeta/CD19-depleted stem cell transplant. The CDR3 DNA sequence: TGTGCCAGCAGTTCCTACCTGACAGGCCACTATGGCTACACCTTC. Encoded protein: CASSSYLTGHYGYTF.